This TCR beta chain was documented in a study of T cell repertoires and HLA-DP antigens. Study details: Alloreactive CD4+ T cells targeted HLA-DP on transduced HeLa. Pre-culture CD4+ samples used roughly 1,200 ng DNA versus around 200 ng for CD137+CD4+ sorts.

The PCR primers covered 54 TRBV and 13 TRBJ segments. Deep-resolution sequencing targeted about 200,000 T cell genomes in pre-culture CD4+ samples. Data came from immunoSEQ multiplex PCR; TCRdb stores just in-frame clones and leaves some out. This table has about 89,000 clones, approximately 86% appearing once. V lost 4 bases, J lost 8 bases, and 8 bases stayed unmatched. The CDR3 length is 14 residues. CDR1 SGDLS and CDR2 YYNGEE come from the germline V gene. Comments on this clone: Its target is unknown.

Sequenced sample: CD4+ T cells from PBMCs. This chain links TRBV9 with TRBJ2-1; 8 bases fit TRBD2. This TCR was recovered from a man between 45 and 60 years old in good health and CMV-seronegative. The CDR3 spells CASSSPGLGYEQFF. DNA for the CDR3: TGTGCCAGCAGCTCACCGGGACTAGGCTATGAGCAGTTCTTC.